This is a list of T cell receptor beta chains from one sample in a study of human T cells and chemical hapten exposure. Each CDR3 protein gets one entry after TCRdb re-called the 5' RACE reads with MiXCR. The data hold roughly 82,000 distinct CDR3 sequences, with more than 15% observed a single time. The receptors here all came from a female donor in good health. The CDR3 runs from the conserved cysteine through the conserved F or W. A D gene is named only where the DNA matches it firmly. Not every row has a clone size; where given, it reads once, few, many or a size class.

TRBV14	.	TRBJ2-5	few	TGTGCCAGCAGCGCGACCCTATCTACCGAGACCCAGTACTTC	CASSATLSTETQYF
TRBV7-2	.	TRBJ2-3	few	TGTGCCAGCAGCCCCATTAGGGGCGGGACAGATACGCAGTATTTT	CASSPIRGGTDTQYF
TRBV5-5	.	TRBJ2-5	.	TGTGCCAGCAGCCCGGGATCTTTCCAAGAGACCCAGTACTTC	CASSPGSFQETQYF
TRBV5-1	.	TRBJ2-1	.	TGCGCCAGCAGCCCAACTACCACGGGACGGACCTACTACAATGAGCAGTTCTTC	CASSPTTTGRTYYNEQFF
TRBV23-1	.	TRBJ2-3	few	TGCGCCAGCAGTCACCCCCAGGGCAGCTCCACAGATACGCAGTATTTT	CASSHPQGSSTDTQYF
TRBV20-1	.	TRBJ1-1	many	TGCAGTGCTAGAGAGGGGCCCTTGAACACTGAAGCTTTCTTT	CSAREGPLNTEAFF
TRBV4-3	TRBD1	TRBJ1-3	few	TGCGCCAGCAGCCAAGATAACAGGGGGTATGGAAACACCATATATTTT	CASSQDNRGYGNTIYF
TRBV3-1	.	TRBJ2-7	.	TGTGCCAGCAGCCAAGGACTAGCCTACGAGCAGTACTTC	CASSQGLAYEQYF
TRBV27	TRBD1	TRBJ1-1	many	TGTGCCAGCAGTCCGAAGCCGACAGGGGCGAACACTGAAGCTTTCTTT	CASSPKPTGANTEAFF
TRBV24-1	TRBD2	TRBJ2-3	.	TGTGCCACCAGTGGAACTAGCGGCTCCCCTAGCACAGATACGCAGTATTTT	CATSGTSGSPSTDTQYF
TRBV20-1	TRBD2	TRBJ2-7	few	TGCAGTGCTAGCCCTAGGGGTCGACTAGCTCCTTCCTACGAGCAGTACTTC	CSASPRGRLAPSYEQYF
TRBV7-2	.	TRBJ2-3	.	TGTGCCAGCAGCTTCGCCGGGACGGGCTTCACAGATACGCAGTATTTT	CASSFAGTGFTDTQYF
TRBV5-1	TRBD2	TRBJ2-3	.	TGCGCCAGCAGCTTGGGGCCTAGCGGCCTCACAGATACGCAGTATTTT	CASSLGPSGLTDTQYF
TRBV12-3/TRBV12-4	.	TRBJ1-2	.	TGTGCCAGCAGCTCCGTACAGGCGGGGTATGGCTACACCTTC	CASSSVQAGYGYTF
TRBV4-3	.	TRBJ2-1	.	TGCGCCAGCAGCCAAGAGAGAACCAACAATGAGCAGTTCTTC	CASSQERTNNEQFF
TRBV20-1	TRBD1	TRBJ2-2	.	TGCAGTGCCTACGTCGAGGGACAGGGAGAGACCGGGGAGCTGTTTTTT	CSAYVEGQGETGELFF
TRBV21-1	.	TRBJ1-2	.	TGTGCCAGCAGCATCTCAGCCGGGACACCTAACTATGGCTACACCTTC	CASSISAGTPNYGYTF
TRBV7-9	TRBD2	TRBJ2-3	.	TGTGCCAGCAGTGGACTAGCGGGAGTTGGTACAGATACGCAGTATTTT	CASSGLAGVGTDTQYF
TRBV7-8	.	TRBJ2-3	few	TGTGCCAGCAGCCGTCTAGGGTCTGGCACAGATACGCAGTATTTT	CASSRLGSGTDTQYF
TRBV4-3	.	TRBJ2-5	.	TGCGCCAGCAGCCAAGACCCCTGGGAGACCCAGTACTTC	CASSQDPWETQYF